This T cell receptor (beta chain) came from a study of blood T cell repertoires in COVID-19. Trimming stripped 4 bases from V and 9 bases from J, with 16 bases between. The length of the CDR3 is 14 residues. Germline V gene lookup returns CDR1 MNHNY and CDR2 SVGAGI (reference sequence). Only in-frame clones appear in the TCRdb table, and some are missing; sequencing was by immunoSEQ multiplex PCR. The sample includes under 300,000 clones, roughly 90% of them seen just once. The receptor was isolated from a woman aged 35 to 49 who had recovered from COVID-19. The V gene is TRBV6-6, the J gene TRBJ2-1, with D possibly matching TRBD1 (6 bases). The specimen was peripheral blood. The CDR3 here is CASSSPGQPLEQFF. The CDR3 DNA reads TGTGCCAGCAGTTCGCCGGGACAACCGCTTGAGCAGTTCTTC.